This T cell receptor (beta chain) was identified during a study of cytomegalovirus exposure and HLA in healthy donors. This CDR3 spans 15 amino acids. V lost 3 bases and J lost 4; bases outside the gene matches: 6. CDR1 is LNHDA and CDR2 is SQIVND in the germline V gene (reference sequence). 60 Vbeta and 13 Jbeta primers were used in PCR. Per the study methods: Roughly 81 million unique TCR beta chains, roughly 11 million shared, were counted in a later analysis. TCRdb's copy holds only in-frame clones and misses some; the assay was immunoSEQ multiplex PCR. The V and J calls and clone size were taken over from that table, and D and trimming were inferred from the DNA. This table holds 130,000 or so clones, about 80% found once.

The source is a man aged 50-60 years in good health and CMV-seronegative. This rearrangement joins TRBV19 to TRBJ1-1, with 9 nucleotides matching TRBD1. Material for sequencing was PBMCs. CDR3 region: CASSIRTGESTEAFF. In DNA form, the CDR3 reads TGTGCCAGTAGTATTAGGACAGGGGAGAGCACTGAAGCTTTCTTT.